This T cell receptor beta chain is drawn from a study of T cell repertoires in cytomegalovirus infection. Study overall: Public TCR beta signature analysis indicated the presence of both CMV infection and matching HLA type. Study-wide results and limits: There were HLA-C-restricted CMV-specific TCR beta clonotypes dominating the ex vivo response. Cumulative public TCR beta family frequency identified carriers of CMV plus the relevant HLA.

Worth noting for this clonotype: The target antigen is unknown.

One entry per CDR3 protein results from TCRdb running MiXCR on the reads. The sample records 110,000 or so distinct CDR3 sequences, about 33% being singletons. The CDR3 sequence is 14 residues long. Trimming removed 0 bases from V and 0 bases from J, with 5 bases in between. The V gene's germline CDR1 is SGHRS and CDR2 YFSETQ. The material was CD8+ T cells from cultured PBMCs, obtained from culture after CMV antigen stimulation. This clonotype originated in a human donor in good health (CMV status not recorded). Some clones in this sample may be carry-over from other donors' samples. The J gene is TRBJ2-3, the V gene TRBV5-1; D is uncertain. The DNA of the CDR3 is TGCGCCAGCAGCTTGGAAACAAGCACAGATACGCAGTATTTT. It translates to CASSLETSTDTQYF.